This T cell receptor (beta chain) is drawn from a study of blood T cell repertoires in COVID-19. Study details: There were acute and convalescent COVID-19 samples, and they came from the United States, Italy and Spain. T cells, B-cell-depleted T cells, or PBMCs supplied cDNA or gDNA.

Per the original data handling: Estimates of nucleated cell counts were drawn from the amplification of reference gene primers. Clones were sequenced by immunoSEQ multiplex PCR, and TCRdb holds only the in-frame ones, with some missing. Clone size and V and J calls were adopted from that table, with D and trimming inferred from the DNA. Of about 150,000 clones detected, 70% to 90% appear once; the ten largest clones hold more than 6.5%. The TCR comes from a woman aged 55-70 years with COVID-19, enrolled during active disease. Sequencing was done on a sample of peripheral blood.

The CDR3 DNA reads as TGCGCCAGCAGCTTGGGGTCTAGCGGGAGTTACAATGAGCAGTTCTTC. Protein sequence: CASSLGSSGSYNEQFF. The chain uses TRBV5-1 and TRBJ2-1; 10 bases are shared with TRBD2. Per germline, CDR1 SGHRS and CDR2 YFSETQ. The V and J ends lost 0 bases and 4 bases, in that order; junction bases with no gene match: 4. This CDR3 comprises 16 residues. The whole variable domain, remainder taken from reference TRBV5-1 and TRBJ2-1, is KAGVTQTPRYLIKTRGQQVTLSCSPISGHRSVSWYQQTPGQGLQFLFEYFSETQRNKGNFPGRFSGRQFSNSRSEMNVSTLELGDSALYLCASSLGSSGSYNEQFFGPGTRLTVL.